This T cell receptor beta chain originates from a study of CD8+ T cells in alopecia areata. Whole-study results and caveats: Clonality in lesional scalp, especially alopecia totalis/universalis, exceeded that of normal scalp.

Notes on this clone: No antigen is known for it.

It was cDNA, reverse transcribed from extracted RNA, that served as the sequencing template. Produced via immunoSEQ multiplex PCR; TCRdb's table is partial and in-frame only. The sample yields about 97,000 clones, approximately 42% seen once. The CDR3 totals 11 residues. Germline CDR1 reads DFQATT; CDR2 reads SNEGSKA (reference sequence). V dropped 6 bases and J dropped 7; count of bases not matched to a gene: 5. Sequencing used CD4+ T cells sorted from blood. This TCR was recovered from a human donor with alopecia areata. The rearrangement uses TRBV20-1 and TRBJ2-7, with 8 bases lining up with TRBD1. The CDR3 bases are TGCAGTGCCTGGACAGGGTGGGAGCAGTACTTC. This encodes CSAWTGWEQYF.